The present T cell receptor (beta chain) was sequenced within a study of cytomegalovirus exposure and HLA in healthy donors. This clone was observed a handful of times. With 60 Vbeta and 13 Jbeta primers, the PCR was carried out. Data came from immunoSEQ multiplex PCR; TCRdb stores just in-frame clones and leaves some out. The data contain 200,000 or so clones, 82% of them seen just once; the ten biggest clones take up 0.08% to 0.1%. Material: PBMCs. The clonotype comes from a boy younger than 10 in good health and CMV-seronegative.

As DNA, the CDR3 is TGTGCCAGCAGCTTCGCCCCGGGACTCCCAAGGGTAGATACGCAGTATTTT. Its translation: CASSFAPGLPRVDTQYF. J is TRBJ2-3 and V is TRBV7-9, with a tentative D call TRBD2 (6 bases). Trimming took 3 bases from V and 5 from J, leaving 21 bases between them. CDR1 and CDR2 from the germline V gene are SEHNR and FQNEAQ (reference sequence). CDR3 size: 17 residues.